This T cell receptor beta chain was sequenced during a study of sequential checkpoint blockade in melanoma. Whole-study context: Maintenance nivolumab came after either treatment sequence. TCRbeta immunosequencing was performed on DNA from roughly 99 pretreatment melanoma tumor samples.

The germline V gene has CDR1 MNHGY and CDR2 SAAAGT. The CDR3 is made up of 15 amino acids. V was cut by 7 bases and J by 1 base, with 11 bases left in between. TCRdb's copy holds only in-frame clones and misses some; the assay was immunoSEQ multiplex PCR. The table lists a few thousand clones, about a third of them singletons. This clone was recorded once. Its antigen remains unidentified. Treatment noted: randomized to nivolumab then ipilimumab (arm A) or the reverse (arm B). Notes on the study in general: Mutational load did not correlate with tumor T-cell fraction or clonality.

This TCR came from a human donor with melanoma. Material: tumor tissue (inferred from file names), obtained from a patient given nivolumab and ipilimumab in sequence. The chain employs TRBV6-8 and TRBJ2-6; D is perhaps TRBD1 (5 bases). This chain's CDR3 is CASIESGSGANVLTF. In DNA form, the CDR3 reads TGTGCCAGCATCGAGTCAGGGTCTGGGGCCAACGTCCTGACTTTC.